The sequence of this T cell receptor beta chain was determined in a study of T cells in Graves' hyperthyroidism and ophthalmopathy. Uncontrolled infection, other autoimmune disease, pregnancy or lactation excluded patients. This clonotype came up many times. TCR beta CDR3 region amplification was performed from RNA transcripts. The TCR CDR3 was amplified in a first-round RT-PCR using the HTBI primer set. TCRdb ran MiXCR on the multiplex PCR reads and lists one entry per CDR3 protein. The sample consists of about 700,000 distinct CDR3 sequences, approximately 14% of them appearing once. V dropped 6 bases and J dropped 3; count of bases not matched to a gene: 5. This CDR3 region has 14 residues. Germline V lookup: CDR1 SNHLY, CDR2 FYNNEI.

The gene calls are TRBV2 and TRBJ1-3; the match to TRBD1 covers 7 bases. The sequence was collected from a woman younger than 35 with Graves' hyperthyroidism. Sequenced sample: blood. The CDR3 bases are TGTGCCAGCAGCGCAGGGGGAGATGGAAACACCATATATTTT. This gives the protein CASSAGGDGNTIYF.